This T cell receptor beta chain was retrieved from a study of OX40 agonist ivuxolimab in advanced cancers. The table came from immunoSEQ multiplex PCR; TCRdb's copy has only in-frame clones and leaves some out. The sample has roughly 67,000 clones; 70% to 85% are singletons. Trimming pared 5 bases from V and 5 bases from J, leaving 9 bases between. The germline gives CDR1 SSHAT, CDR2 FNYEAQ (reference sequence). CDR3 length: 12 amino acids. This clone was picked up one time. As yet, its antigen is unknown. Study-wide points: At 0.1 to 3.0 mg/kg, clonal expansion of CD4+ and CD8+ blood T cells had occurred by week 6.

This chain connects TRBV7-7 to TRBJ2-5; D unresolved. The receptor's source is an adult with an advanced solid tumor such as melanoma, head and neck, liver or kidney cancer. The material sequenced was CD4+ or CD8+ T cells sorted from blood, taken in a trial of the OX40 agonist ivuxolimab. CDR3 protein: CASSPLGETQYF. CDR3 nucleotides: TGTGCCAGCAGCCCCCTGGGGGAGACCCAGTACTTC.